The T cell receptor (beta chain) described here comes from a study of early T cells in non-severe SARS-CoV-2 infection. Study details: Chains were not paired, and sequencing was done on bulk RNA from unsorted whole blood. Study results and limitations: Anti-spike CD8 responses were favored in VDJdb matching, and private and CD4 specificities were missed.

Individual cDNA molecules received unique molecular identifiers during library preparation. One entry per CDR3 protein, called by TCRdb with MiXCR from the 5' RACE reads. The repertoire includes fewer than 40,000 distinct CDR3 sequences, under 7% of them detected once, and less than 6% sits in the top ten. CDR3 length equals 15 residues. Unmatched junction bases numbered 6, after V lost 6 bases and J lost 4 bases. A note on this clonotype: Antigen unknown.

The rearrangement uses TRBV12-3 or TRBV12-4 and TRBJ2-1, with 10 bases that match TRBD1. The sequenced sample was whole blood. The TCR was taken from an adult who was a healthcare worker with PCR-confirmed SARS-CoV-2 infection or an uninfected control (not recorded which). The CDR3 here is CASRLTGGGYNEQFF. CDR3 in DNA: TGTGCCAGCAGGCTGACAGGGGGCGGGTACAATGAGCAGTTCTTC.